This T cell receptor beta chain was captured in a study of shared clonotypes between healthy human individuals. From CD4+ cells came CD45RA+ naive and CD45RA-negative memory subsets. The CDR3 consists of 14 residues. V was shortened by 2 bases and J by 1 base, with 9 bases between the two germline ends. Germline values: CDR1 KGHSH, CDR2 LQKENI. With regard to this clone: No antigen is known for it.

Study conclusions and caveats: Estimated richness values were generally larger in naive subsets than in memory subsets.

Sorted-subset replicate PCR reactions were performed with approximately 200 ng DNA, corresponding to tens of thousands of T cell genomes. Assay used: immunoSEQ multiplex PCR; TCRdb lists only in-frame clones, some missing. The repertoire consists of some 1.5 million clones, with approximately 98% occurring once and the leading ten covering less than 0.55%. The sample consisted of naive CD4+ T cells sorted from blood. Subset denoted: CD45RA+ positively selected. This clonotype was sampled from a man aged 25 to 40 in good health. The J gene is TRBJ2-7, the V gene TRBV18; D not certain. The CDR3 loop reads CASSPGDISYEQYF. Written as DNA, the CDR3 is TGTGCCAGCTCACCAGGTGACATTTCCTACGAGCAGTACTTC.